This passage covers 27 T cell receptor beta chains from one sample sequenced in a study of blood T cell repertoires in COVID-19. Method: immunoSEQ multiplex PCR; TCRdb's copy keeps in-frame clones and lacks some. Here the sample spans tens of thousands of clones, about 70% being singletons. The sequenced sample consisted of peripheral blood. The receptors derive from a woman older than 75 with active or convalescent COVID-19.

The chain carries TRBV7-9 and TRBJ1-3; 7 bases match TRBD1. J lost 0 bases, V lost 4 bases, and 6 bases had no gene match. Germline V gene sequence: CDR1 SEHNR, CDR2 FQNEAQ (reference sequence). The CDR3 runs 16 residues. As DNA, the CDR3 is TGTGCCAGCAGCTGGGGACAGCCGAGCTCTGGAAACACCATATATTTT. It yields the protein CASSWGQPSSGNTIYF.

The V gene is TRBV7-8, the J gene TRBJ2-7; the D is unclear. The CDR3 is made up of 12 amino acids. Germline V lookup: CDR1 SGHVS, CDR2 FQNEAQ. Trimming removed 5 bases at V and 4 bases at J, with 9 bases between. The DNA for the CDR3 is TGTGCCAGCAGCCCGGGTCCATACGAGCAGTACTTC. Translating gives CASSPGPYEQYF.

The chain recombines TRBV27 with TRBJ2-7; 10 nucleotides agree with TRBD1. CDR1 and CDR2 (germline): MNHEY, SMNVEV (reference sequence). V lost 5 bases and J lost 11; bases outside the gene matches: 21. This CDR3 has 17 amino acids. In nucleotides, the CDR3 is TGTGCCAGCAGTCCAAGATTGGACAGGGGGACAGGGTCGTACAAGTACTTC. This gives the protein CASSPRLDRGTGSYKYF.

The chain uses TRBV7-6 and TRBJ2-6; 8 bases align to TRBD1. This CDR3 is built from 18 residues. Germline V gives CDR1 SGHVS, CDR2 FNYEAQ. The V gene end was trimmed by 7 bases and the J gene end by 2 bases; junction bases not matched to a gene: 13. The CDR3 sequence: CASTYPPGQGAGANVLTF. The CDR3 DNA reads as TGTGCCAGCACCTATCCCCCCGGACAGGGAGCTGGGGCCAACGTCCTGACTTTC.

The V gene is TRBV7-2, the J gene TRBJ2-7; TRBD1 matches at 9 bases. Germline values: CDR1 SGHTA, CDR2 FQGNSA. The CDR3 has 15 residues. Germline trimming cut 5 bases from V and 7 bases from J; bases unmatched to any gene: 12. The CDR3 protein is CASSPRTGEGYEQYF. The CDR3 DNA sequence: TGTGCCAGCAGCCCCCGGACAGGGGAGGGATATGAGCAGTACTTC.

The chain links TRBV7-2 to TRBJ2-1; 7 nucleotides agree with TRBD1. V gave up 5 bases and J gave up 5 bases; unmatched junction bases: 6. This CDR3 is 14 amino acids long. Germline loops: CDR1 SGHTA, CDR2 FQGNSA. CDR3 coding DNA: TGTGCCAGCAGCCCTGGACAGGTAAACAATGAGCAGTTCTTC. Protein: CASSPGQVNNEQFF.

This rearrangement joins TRBV11-2 to TRBJ2-3; 8 bases are a match to TRBD2. The germline V gene encodes CDR1 SGHAT and CDR2 FQNNGV. This CDR3 spans 14 amino acids. J was trimmed by 1 base and V by 5 bases; bases with no gene match: 2. CDR3 loop: CASSPRGGTDTQYF. The CDR3 DNA is TGTGCCAGCAGCCCGCGGGGGGGCACAGATACGCAGTATTTT.

This clone was seen only a few times. The chain has TRBV5-1 and TRBJ1-2, with TRBD1 identical over 7 bases. Germline V CDR1 and CDR2: SGHRS, YFSETQ. The length of the CDR3 is 13 residues. V lost 0 bases to trimming and J lost 7 bases; unmatched junction nucleotides: 3. DNA of the CDR3: TGCGCCAGCAGCTTGGCGGAGGGGGCTGGCTACACCTTC. This gives the protein CASSLAEGAGYTF. Drawing the rest from reference TRBV5-1 and TRBJ1-2, the complete variable domain is KAGVTQTPRYLIKTRGQQVTLSCSPISGHRSVSWYQQTPGQGLQFLFEYFSETQRNKGNFPGRFSGRQFSNSRSEMNVSTLELGDSALYLCASSLAEGAGYTFGSGTRLTVV.

V gene TRBV28 combines with J gene TRBJ2-3; 10 nucleotides agree with TRBD2. This CDR3 has 17 amino acids. Germline values: CDR1 MDHEN, CDR2 SYDVKM. The junction had 12 bases not matched to a gene; V was cut back by 5 bases and J by 4 bases. This CDR3 is CASSTLRRLAGADTQYF. The CDR3 DNA reads as TGTGCCAGCAGTACCCTTAGGAGGCTAGCGGGGGCAGATACGCAGTATTTT.

This clone was detected only a few times. The gene calls are TRBV2 and TRBJ2-7, with D maybe TRBD2 (7 bases). V shed 4 bases and J shed 6 bases, with 13 bases lying between them. Germline V gene lookup returns CDR1 SNHLY and CDR2 FYNNEI. The CDR3 runs to 13 residues. CDR3 DNA sequence: TGTGCCAGCAGTGGGAGGGGGGGGTCCGAGCAGTACTTC. Protein: CASSGRGGSEQYF.

V is TRBV27 and J is TRBJ2-7; 7 bases agree with TRBD2. The CDR3 spans 17 residues. The germline V gene encodes CDR1 MNHEY and CDR2 SMNVEV (reference sequence). With 2 bases clipped from V and 4 bases from J, the junction kept 14 bases outside the gene matches. This CDR3 reads CASSLVGGRSGEYEQYF. The DNA of the CDR3 is TGTGCCAGCAGTTTAGTGGGGGGGAGGTCTGGAGAATACGAGCAGTACTTC.

The chain recombines TRBV29-1 with TRBJ1-2, with 8 bases matching TRBD1. This CDR3 region has 16 residues. Germline CDR1 is SQVTM and CDR2 is ANQGSEA. V lost 7 bases, J lost 3 bases, and 16 bases stayed unmatched. Here the CDR3 reads CSAHWAGGDKDYGYTF. CDR3 DNA sequence: TGCAGCGCCCATTGGGCAGGGGGCGATAAGGACTATGGCTACACCTTC.

This chain joins TRBV14 and TRBJ1-2, with D unclear. The germline V gene has CDR1 SGHDN and CDR2 FVKESK. The CDR3 is 14 residues long. Deletions cut 4 bases from V and 5 bases from J, with 14 bases between. The CDR3 is CASSLTINWYGYTF. The CDR3 coding sequence is TGTGCCAGCAGCCTAACGATAAACTGGTATGGCTACACCTTC.

This sequence joins TRBV7-2 and TRBJ2-3, with no clear D. This CDR3 spans 14 amino acids. V shed 5 bases and J shed 1 base, with 10 bases lying between them. CDR1 and CDR2 (germline): SGHTA, FQGNSA. CDR3 region: CASSPLVGTDTQYF. Here the CDR3 DNA reads TGTGCCAGCAGCCCCCTCGTCGGCACAGATACGCAGTATTTT.

The CDR3: CASSPTGEGQPQHF. The CDR3 DNA sequence: TGTGCCAGCTCACCGACAGGGGAGGGTCAGCCCCAGCATTTT. The rearrangement uses TRBV18 and TRBJ1-5, with 8 bases aligning to TRBD1. Germline V gene data show CDR1 as KGHSH and CDR2 as LQKENI. Trimming removed 3 bases from V and 6 bases from J; junction bases left unmatched: 4. This CDR3 region has 14 residues.

This sequence joins TRBV11-2 and TRBJ1-6, with TRBD1 matching 10 bases. The J segment lost 14 bases and the V segment lost 5 bases, leaving 9 bases of the junction unmatched. The CDR3 consists of 14 residues. The germline CDR1 and CDR2 sequences are SGHAT and FQNNGV. The CDR3 nucleotides read TGTGCCAGCAGCCCGGGACAGGGGTACGGAACCCTCCACTTT. It is translated as CASSPGQGYGTLHF.

The chain combines TRBV11-2 with TRBJ1-1; tentative D call: TRBD1 (5 bases). The CDR3 spans 14 residues. Germline V gene data show CDR1 as SGHAT and CDR2 as FQNNGV. The ends were cut back, 5 bases at V and 2 bases at J, with 12 bases in the middle. The CDR3 coding sequence is TGTGCCAGCAGCCCCTTTACAGGAAACACTGAAGCTTTCTTT. Translation gives CASSPFTGNTEAFF. Supplemented by reference TRBV11-2 and TRBJ1-1, the full variable domain reads EAGVAQSPRYKIIEKRQSVAFWCNPISGHATLYWYQQILGQGPKLLIQFQNNGVVDDSQLPKDRFSAERLKGVDSTLKIQPAKLEDSAVYLCASSPFTGNTEAFFGQGTRLTVV.

Remarks on this clone: A read error may explain this, as a much larger clone is one base away. The rearrangement links TRBV5-1 to TRBJ2-3, with 10 bases fitting TRBD1. After removal of 3 bases from V and 5 bases from J, the junction contained 3 bases not matched to a gene. CDR1 is SGHRS and CDR2 is YFSETQ in the germline V gene. This CDR3 has 14 residues. The CDR3 protein is CASSSRTGGDTQYF. The DNA for the CDR3 is TGCGCCAGCAGCTCAAGGACAGGGGGAGATACGCAGTATTTT.

The V gene is TRBV28, the J gene TRBJ1-6; D ambiguous. This CDR3 is 14 amino acids long. With 5 bases removed from V and 10 bases from J, the gap between germline ends came to 15 bases. Germline-derived CDR1 and CDR2 are MDHEN and SYDVKM. The CDR3 sequence: CASSPRPLRSPLHF. The CDR3 DNA is TGTGCCAGCAGTCCGCGGCCGCTCCGGTCACCCCTCCACTTT.

V usage is TRBV9 and J usage is TRBJ2-3; D is perhaps TRBD2 (6 bases). The CDR3 consists of 13 residues. V was clipped by 4 bases and J by 8 bases, with 14 bases between them. The germline CDR1 and CDR2 sequences are SGDLS and YYNGEE. The DNA of the CDR3 is TGTGCCAGCAGCCCAGGGACTGAGGGTACGCAGTATTTT. Translating gives CASSPGTEGTQYF. The full variable domain, in which reference TRBV9 and TRBJ2-3 provide the parts outside the CDR3, is DSGVTQTPKHLITATGQRVTLRCSPRSGDLSVYWYQQSLDQGLQFLIQYYNGEERAKGNILERFSAQQFPDLHSELNLSSLELGDSALYFCASSPGTEGTQYFGPGTRLTVL.

The CDR3 spells CASNPTVTGNTEAFF. CDR3 DNA sequence: TGTGCCAGCAATCCGACAGTAACAGGGAACACTGAAGCTTTCTTT. The chain is built from TRBV6-6 and TRBJ1-1; possibly TRBD1 for D (5 bases). The CDR3 runs to 15 residues. Germline assignment: CDR1 MNHNY and CDR2 SVGAGI (reference sequence). V lost 7 bases and J lost 1, with 16 bases in between.

The CDR3 region is CASSEPGQGFSSYEQYF. CDR3 DNA: TGTGCCAGCAGTGAGCCGGGACAGGGCTTTAGCTCCTACGAGCAGTACTTC. This chain joins TRBV6-2 or TRBV6-3 and TRBJ2-7; TRBD1 aligns across 9 bases. Trimming removed 5 bases from V and 0 bases from J; junction bases left unmatched: 11. CDR3 length: 17 amino acids. CDR1 is MNHEY and CDR2 is SVGEGT in the germline V gene.

This chain joins TRBV6-6 and TRBJ2-3; 8 bases are a match to TRBD2. Trimming at V came to 8 bases and at J to 0 bases, leaving 7 bases not matched to a gene. CDR1 is MNHNY, CDR2 SVGAGI, per germline (reference sequence). The CDR3 has 15 residues. The DNA of the CDR3 is TGTGCCAGCGCCGTAGCGGGAACTAGCACAGATACGCAGTATTTT. It yields the protein CASAVAGTSTDTQYF.

The V and J genes are TRBV18 and TRBJ2-7, with 7 bases fitting TRBD1. V trimming: 5 bases; J trimming: 7 bases; junction bases outside the gene matches: 11. The germline CDR1 and CDR2 sequences are KGHSH and LQKENI. The CDR3 is 14 amino acids. The CDR3 sequence: CASSTKETGVEQYF. CDR3 coding DNA: TGTGCCAGCTCAACGAAAGAAACAGGGGTAGAGCAGTACTTC.

This chain links TRBV5-4 with TRBJ1-3; D is uncertain. Germline V gene data show CDR1 as SGHNT and CDR2 as YYREEE (reference sequence). The CDR3 is made up of 14 amino acids. V lost 2 bases to trimming and J lost 0 bases, with 6 bases between them. CDR3 nucleotide sequence: TGTGCCAGCAGCTTAGGAGACTCTGGAAACACCATATATTTT. Encoded protein: CASSLGDSGNTIYF. Complete variable domain (other parts from reference TRBV5-4 and TRBJ1-3): ETGVTQSPTHLIKTRGQQVTLRCSSQSGHNTVSWYQQALGQGPQFIFQYYREEENGRGNFPPRFSGLQFPNYSSELNVNALELDDSALYLCASSLGDSGNTIYFGEGSWLTVV.

This clone was counted only a few times. The genes are TRBV19 and TRBJ2-7; the D gene is possibly TRBD2 (6 bases). The CDR3 runs to 13 residues. CDR1 LNHDA and CDR2 SQIVND come from the germline V gene (reference sequence). Trimming stripped 9 bases from V and 5 bases from J, with 17 bases between. The CDR3 region is CASSGRWGDEQYF. Written as DNA, the CDR3 is TGTGCCAGCTCGGGACGCTGGGGGGACGAGCAGTACTTC.

The chain joins TRBV6-5 to TRBJ2-1; 9 nucleotides match TRBD1. Germline lookup yields CDR1 MNHEY and CDR2 SVGAGI. CDR3 length equals 14 residues. J lost 6 bases, V lost 8 bases, and 8 bases had no gene match. CDR3 DNA: TGTGCCAGCGGGGACAGGGTAAAGTCCAATGAGCAGTTCTTC. It encodes CASGDRVKSNEQFF.